This entry lists 15 T cell receptor beta chains sequenced from one sample in a study of blood T cells in healthy people across ages. The authors ran a second PCR of roughly 6 to 12 cycles using a sample-barcoded 5' primer and a J-beta primer mix. TCRdb redid the calling of the 5' RACE reads with MiXCR, one entry per CDR3 protein. The repertoire includes about 1,500,000 distinct CDR3 sequences, 42% of them detected once, and around 8% sits in the top ten. The source material was blood. The receptors come from a woman aged 18-29 years in good health.

This clonotype occurred a few times. The chain's CDR3 is CASRLLQDTEAFF. The CDR3, as DNA: TGTGCCAGCAGACTCCTCCAGGACACTGAAGCTTTCTTT. The chain joins TRBV12-3 or TRBV12-4 to TRBJ1-1; D remains ambiguous. The germline V and J ends were trimmed by 6 bases and 3 bases, with 11 bases remaining between them. The CDR3 length is 13 residues.

This clonotype was picked up a small number of times. The CDR3 DNA follows: TGTGCCAGCTCACCAGGCTCGCAGGCCTACAATGAGCAGTTCTTC. Translated: CASSPGSQAYNEQFF. The genes are TRBV18 and TRBJ2-1; D remains ambiguous. The CDR3 is 15 amino acids. Trimming pared 2 bases from V and 2 bases from J, leaving 10 bases between. In germline, CDR1 is KGHSH, CDR2 LQKENI.

The table lists this clonotype with a few counts. V usage is TRBV21-1 and J usage is TRBJ2-3; the table calls TRBD2, which could not be checked here. TRBV21-1 corresponds to a pseudogene. The CDR3 sequence is 15 residues long. As DNA, the CDR3 is TGTGCCAGCAGCAAAGGAGCGGGGAGCACAGATACGCAGTATTTT. Protein product: CASSKGAGSTDTQYF.

This chain connects TRBV10-3 to TRBJ2-3; unclear D gene. Trimming pared 2 bases from V and 0 bases from J, leaving 3 bases between. The CDR3 runs 13 residues. CDR1 ENHRY and CDR2 SYGVKD come from the germline V gene. The CDR3 protein is CAISELSTDTQYF. The CDR3 DNA is TGTGCCATCAGTGAGCTAAGCACAGATACGCAGTATTTT.

CDR3 loop: CSAIRDASYEQYF. The CDR3, as DNA: TGCAGTGCTATCCGGGACGCCTCCTACGAGCAGTACTTC. The rearrangement joins TRBV20-1 to TRBJ2-7; D is perhaps TRBD1 or TRBD2 (5 bases each). Looked up from germline, CDR1 is DFQATT and CDR2 is SNEGSKA (reference sequence). The V and J ends lost 4 bases and 0 bases respectively, with 10 bases between them. The CDR3 is 13 residues long.

This clonotype was seen a few times. The CDR3 reads CASSSQPGSGSQETQYF. The DNA of the CDR3 is TGTGCCAGCAGTTCCCAGCCGGGTAGCGGATCCCAAGAGACCCAGTACTTC. The chain links TRBV7-8 to TRBJ2-5, with a possible D match to TRBD2 (6 bases). This CDR3 has 17 residues. CDR1 and CDR2 from the germline V gene are SGHVS and FQNEAQ. The V and J ends lost 6 bases and 1 base respectively, with 21 bases between them.

The chain is built from TRBV18 and TRBJ2-7, with no clear D. The V and J ends lost 0 bases and 6 bases respectively, with 9 bases between them. Germline V gene data show CDR1 as KGHSH and CDR2 as LQKENI. The CDR3 extends over 13 amino acids. Here the CDR3 DNA reads TGTGCCAGCTCACCACCGGTGGCACTCGAGCAGTACTTC. It codes for CASSPPVALEQYF.

This clonotype occurred a few times. The genes are TRBV12-3 or TRBV12-4 and TRBJ2-7; TRBD2 is a possible D gene (6 bases). V shed 0 bases and J shed 2 bases, with 11 bases lying between them. CDR3 size: 15 residues. CDR3 sequence (DNA): TGTGCCAGCAGTTTAGCGGGACTCTCAGCCTACGAGCAGTACTTC. Amino acid sequence: CASSLAGLSAYEQYF.

This chain joins TRBV6-5 and TRBJ2-6; the D gene is possibly TRBD1 (6 bases). Germline assignment: CDR1 MNHEY and CDR2 SVGAGI. The length of the CDR3 is 15 residues. V lost 7 bases to trimming and J lost 3 bases, with 13 bases between them. CDR3 nucleotides: TGTGCCAGCATGATAGGGGGTAATGGGGCCAACGTCCTGACTTTC. It codes for CASMIGGNGANVLTF.

This clonotype was picked up a small number of times. The chain carries TRBV20-1 and TRBJ2-1; 10 nucleotides agree with TRBD2. Germline assignment: CDR1 DFQATT and CDR2 SNEGSKA (reference sequence). The CDR3 covers 14 residues. V lost 5 bases and J lost 7; bases outside the gene matches: 8. This CDR3 reads CSASSGRVGNEQFF. CDR3 nucleotide sequence: TGCAGTGCTTCTAGCGGGAGAGTGGGGAATGAGCAGTTCTTC.

There are a few counts of this clonotype. The chain employs TRBV9 and TRBJ2-1; tentatively, D is TRBD2 (6 bases). Germline assignment: CDR1 SGDLS and CDR2 YYNGEE. CDR3 length: 13 amino acids. Trimming removed 3 bases at V and 6 bases at J, with 10 bases between. The CDR3 DNA reads as TGTGCCAGCAGCGGGAGGGGTGGCAATGAGCAGTTCTTC. Translated: CASSGRGGNEQFF.

The V call is TRBV15, the J call TRBJ1-6, with 8 bases lining up with TRBD1. Trimming cost V 4 bases and J 6 bases; bases outside gene matches: 8. This CDR3 comprises 16 residues. Per the germline V gene, CDR1 is LNHNV and CDR2 is YYDKDF (reference sequence). The CDR3 loop reads CATSTPRTGINSPLHF. CDR3 DNA: TGTGCCACCAGCACGCCGAGGACAGGGATTAATTCACCCCTCCACTTT.

The chain uses TRBV20-1 and TRBJ1-5, with D possibly TRBD1 on 6 matching bases. V dropped 2 bases and J dropped 1 base, with 18 bases sitting between them. The CDR3 spans 17 residues. From germline, CDR1 is DFQATT and CDR2 SNEGSKA (reference sequence). The CDR3 DNA reads TGCAGTGCTAGAATACAGGGTGTCCCCCTCAGCAATCAGCCCCAGCATTTT. It specifies CSARIQGVPLSNQPQHF.

This chain joins TRBV6-1 and TRBJ1-1; 7 bases align to TRBD1. The CDR3 runs to 16 residues. V shed 0 bases and J 7 bases; nucleotides not matched to a gene: 11. Germline CDR1 is MNHNS and CDR2 is SASEGT. CDR3 region: CASSEALVGGVDEAFF. The CDR3 DNA reads TGTGCCAGCAGTGAAGCGCTCGTAGGGGGCGTGGATGAAGCTTTCTTT.

The V gene is TRBV19, the J gene TRBJ1-4; 8 nucleotides line up with TRBD1. V dropped 9 bases and J dropped 5; count of bases not matched to a gene: 8. CDR1 and CDR2 (germline): LNHDA, SQIVND (reference sequence). This CDR3 has 14 residues. The CDR3 DNA follows: TGTGCCAGCCTGCCGGACAGGGACAATGAAAAACTGTTTTTT. Protein sequence: CASLPDRDNEKLFF.